The 2 T cell receptor beta chains below were found in one sample sequenced in a study of identical twins. TCRdb reanalysed the 5' RACE reads using MiXCR and keeps one entry per CDR3 protein. This sample has some 760,000 distinct CDR3 sequences, with roughly 18% found just once. This sample was also put to use in a study of T cells expressing NK-cell markers.

Sequenced: PBMCs. The receptors come from a woman under 30 in good health.

V usage is TRBV4-1 and J usage is TRBJ2-3, with 8 bases identical to TRBD2. V gave up 4 bases and J gave up 2 bases; unmatched junction bases: 8. The CDR3 covers 16 residues. Germline-derived CDR1 and CDR2 are MGHRA and YSYEKL. The CDR3 DNA sequence: TGCGCCAGCAGCCTCACCCCGGGGGGGATCACAGATACGCAGTATTTT. It specifies CASSLTPGGITDTQYF.

V gene TRBV11-2 combines with J gene TRBJ2-7; the match to TRBD2 covers 10 bases. The CDR3 runs 13 residues. Trimming removed 8 bases from V and 3 bases from J; junction bases left unmatched: 4. Per germline, CDR1 SGHAT and CDR2 FQNNGV. The CDR3 spells CASGSSGGYEQYF. The CDR3 nucleotides are TGTGCCAGCGGGTCTAGCGGGGGCTACGAGCAGTACTTC.